This entry lists 17 T cell receptor beta chains sequenced from one sample in a study of post-analysis software for immune sequencing data. Study-wide points: Elevated frequency relative to controls characterized roughly 5 TRBV segments in patients, TRBV5-6, TRBV5-1 and TRBV20-1 among them.

The authors incorporated unique molecular identifiers into the TCR beta cDNA libraries. Via MiXCR, TCRdb re-called the PCR reads, giving one row per CDR3 protein. This sample has 740,000 or so distinct CDR3 sequences, with about 50% found just once. These receptors' antigens are unknown. The source material was blood. The receptors were sampled from a girl aged 10-17 years with multiple sclerosis.

The V and J genes are TRBV5-1 and TRBJ1-1, with TRBD1 matching 8 bases. Trimming removed 0 bases from V and 3 bases from J; junction bases left unmatched: 4. Per germline, CDR1 SGHRS and CDR2 YFSETQ. The CDR3 extends over 15 amino acids. The CDR3 DNA sequence: TGCGCCAGCAGCTTGGAGGGCAGGGGGCACACTGAAGCTTTCTTT. Its protein product is CASSLEGRGHTEAFF.

This chain links TRBV5-1 with TRBJ2-1; maybe TRBD1 (6 bases). This CDR3 comprises 13 residues. Germline V lookup: CDR1 SGHRS, CDR2 YFSETQ. V dropped 4 bases and J dropped 6 bases, with 11 bases sitting between them. CDR3 amino acids: CASSHRVGNEQFF. In DNA, the CDR3 is TGCGCCAGCAGCCACAGGGTGGGCAATGAGCAGTTCTTC.

This sequence joins TRBV18 and TRBJ2-1; D is unclear. Trimming pared 3 bases from V and 5 bases from J, leaving 8 bases between. The CDR3 is 13 amino acids. Germline CDR1 and CDR2: KGHSH and LQKENI. CDR3 sequence reads: CASSPLVDNEQFF. The CDR3 DNA sequence: TGTGCCAGCTCACCCCTTGTTGACAATGAGCAGTTCTTC.

The chain has TRBV5-4 and TRBJ2-3; TRBD2 might be the D (5 bases). V gave up 0 bases and J gave up 1 base, with 9 bases separating them. CDR1 SGHNT and CDR2 YYREEE come from the germline V gene (reference sequence). The CDR3 has 15 residues. The CDR3 coding sequence is TGTGCCAGCAGCTTGGTTCTTAGCGGCACAGATACGCAGTATTTT. Translated: CASSLVLSGTDTQYF.

The chain has TRBV2 and TRBJ2-7, with 10 bases matching TRBD1. The J call may be in error: the DNA end matches TRBJ2-5 better. The CDR3 is 15 amino acids. CDR1 is SNHLY, CDR2 FYNNEI, per germline. The DNA for the CDR3 is TGTGCCAGCAGGACGGGACAGGGGACGGTGGAGACCCAGTACTTC. This gives the protein CASRTGQGTVETQYF.

The chain combines TRBV7-8 with TRBJ2-3; D might be TRBD2 (5 bases). The germline V gene has CDR1 SGHVS and CDR2 FQNEAQ. The CDR3 loop spans 15 amino acids. Trimming took off 5 bases at V and 1 base at J, with 13 bases between the two ends. The CDR3 region is CASSPGSPRTDTQYF. The CDR3 nucleotides are TGTGCCAGCAGCCCTGGGAGTCCTCGCACAGATACGCAGTATTTT.

This rearrangement joins TRBV12-3 or TRBV12-4 to TRBJ2-4; 7 positions agree with TRBD1. The DNA matches TRBJ2-7 better at its end, which makes the J call doubtful. The CDR3 loop spans 14 amino acids. The CDR3 DNA is TGTGCCAGCAGCCAAAGACAGGGATCGAACGAGCAGTACTTC. Protein: CASSQRQGSNEQYF.

The J gene is TRBJ2-3, the V gene TRBV5-6; 10 bases map to TRBD2. CDR3 length equals 20 residues. The V segment lost 0 bases and the J segment 2 bases; nucleotides outside the gene matches: 15. Germline V gives CDR1 SGHDT, CDR2 YYEEEE. As DNA, the CDR3 is TGTGCCAGCAGCTTGGTGCCTAGCGGGGGACCATCCCTCATCACAGATACGCAGTATTTT. Its protein is CASSLVPSGGPSLITDTQYF. Using reference TRBV5-6 and TRBJ2-3 for the parts outside the CDR3, the full variable domain is DAGVTQSPTHLIKTRGQQVTLRCSPKSGHDTVSWYQQALGQGPQFIFQYYEEEERQRGNFPDRFSGHQFPNYSSELNVNALLLGDSALYLCASSLVPSGGPSLITDTQYFGPGTRLTVL.

The chain joins TRBV20-1 to TRBJ2-7, with no clear D. The CDR3 sequence is 14 residues long. Trimming took 0 bases from V and 10 from J, leaving 19 bases between them. CDR1 and CDR2 from the germline V gene are DFQATT and SNEGSKA (reference sequence). CDR3 protein: CSARDLDVGIAQYF. CDR3 in DNA: TGCAGTGCTAGAGACCTAGATGTTGGAATAGCCCAGTACTTC.

This clonotype was found many times. The V and J genes are TRBV5-6 and TRBJ2-3; 8 bases map to TRBD2. The germline V gene encodes CDR1 SGHDT and CDR2 YYEEEE. CDR3 length: 15 residues. The V and J ends lost 1 base and 2 bases, in that order; junction bases with no gene match: 3. The CDR3 sequence: CASSLRGGSTDTQYF. In DNA, the CDR3 is TGTGCCAGCAGCTTGCGGGGGGGCTCCACAGATACGCAGTATTTT.

This clonotype has just a few counts. The chain employs TRBV6-5 and TRBJ2-1; 11 bases match TRBD2. With V trimmed by 7 bases and J by 4 bases, 6 bases remained unmatched. Germline values: CDR1 MNHEY, CDR2 SVGAGI. The CDR3 totals 15 residues. Here the CDR3 DNA reads TGTGCCAGCACCACTAGCGGGGGACCTTACAATGAGCAGTTCTTC. Translated, it gives CASTTSGGPYNEQFF.

This clonotype was recorded many times. The rearrangement uses TRBV25-1 and TRBJ1-6, with a weak D call TRBD1 (5 bases). Trimming removed 1 base from V and 6 bases from J, with 13 bases in between. Germline values: CDR1 MGHDK, CDR2 SYGVNS. CDR3 length: 16 amino acids. The CDR3 coding sequence is TGTGCCAGCAGTGAATTTCGTGACAGCCTTAATTCACCCCTCCACTTT. Its protein product is CASSEFRDSLNSPLHF.

The chain has TRBV3-1 and TRBJ2-1; TRBD2 agrees at 11 bases. V was clipped by 1 base and J by 5 bases; unmatched bases: 4. CDR3 size: 16 residues. Germline V lookup: CDR1 LGHDT, CDR2 YNNKEL (reference sequence). The CDR3 sequence: CASSQVTSGRHNEQFF. In nucleotides, the CDR3 is TGTGCCAGCAGCCAAGTAACTAGCGGGAGACACAATGAGCAGTTCTTC.

V usage is TRBV5-1 and J usage is TRBJ2-3; 12 bases are shared with TRBD2. This CDR3 contains 15 residues. In germline, CDR1 is SGHRS, CDR2 YFSETQ. Trimming cost V 1 base and J 5 bases; bases outside gene matches: 2. The CDR3 loop reads CASSLQTSGRDTQYF. In DNA form, the CDR3 reads TGCGCCAGCAGCTTGCAGACTAGCGGGAGAGATACGCAGTATTTT.

There are a few counts of this clonotype. The chain combines TRBV7-2 with TRBJ2-6; D is unclear. The germline CDR1 and CDR2 sequences are SGHTA and FQGNSA. The germline V and J ends were trimmed by 5 bases and 0 bases, with 14 bases remaining between them. The CDR3 has 17 amino acids. In DNA, the CDR3 is TGTGCCAGCAGCCCTACACCTTTCCCCTCTGGGGCCAACGTCCTGACTTTC. It is translated as CASSPTPFPSGANVLTF.

J is TRBJ2-7 and V is TRBV10-3, with TRBD2 identical over 9 bases. This CDR3 region has 16 residues. CDR1 and CDR2 from the germline V gene are ENHRY and SYGVKD. The junction had 10 bases not matched to a gene; V was cut back by 0 bases and J by 7 bases. The CDR3 reads CAISESRLADYREQYF. CDR3 sequence (DNA): TGTGCCATCAGTGAGTCCCGACTAGCGGACTATAGAGAGCAGTACTTC.

The V and J genes are TRBV27 and TRBJ2-1, with D tentatively TRBD1 or TRBD2 (6 bases each). From germline, CDR1 is MNHEY and CDR2 SMNVEV (reference sequence). The V and J ends lost 4 bases and 14 bases respectively, with 18 bases between them. CDR3 length: 13 residues. The CDR3 reads CASSSTRGAVEFF. CDR3 nucleotides: TGTGCCAGCAGTTCAACTAGGGGGGCGGTGGAGTTCTTC.